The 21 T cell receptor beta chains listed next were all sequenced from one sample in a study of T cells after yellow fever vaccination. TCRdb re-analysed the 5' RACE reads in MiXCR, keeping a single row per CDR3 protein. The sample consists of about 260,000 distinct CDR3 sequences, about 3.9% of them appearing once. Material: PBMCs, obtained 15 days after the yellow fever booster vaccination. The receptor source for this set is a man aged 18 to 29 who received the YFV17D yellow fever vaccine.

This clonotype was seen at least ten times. CDR3 amino acids: CASSQSSVAESGKRETQYF. CDR3 DNA: TGCGCCAGCAGTCAATCGTCGGTGGCAGAGTCGGGGAAACGGGAGACCCAGTACTTC. J is TRBJ2-5 and V is TRBV23-1, with D possibly matching TRBD2 (5 bases). TRBV23-1 is placed among ORFs of uncertain function. Trimming left V 0 bases short and J 5 bases short, with 25 bases between. The CDR3 spans 19 residues.

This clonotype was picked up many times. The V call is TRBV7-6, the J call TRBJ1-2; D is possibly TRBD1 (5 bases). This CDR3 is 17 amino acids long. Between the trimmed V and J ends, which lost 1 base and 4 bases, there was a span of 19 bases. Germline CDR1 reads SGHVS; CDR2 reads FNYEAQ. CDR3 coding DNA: TGTGCCAGCAGCTTAGGCGGGTCGACAGTCGGGTTCTATGGCTACACCTTC. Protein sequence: CASSLGGSTVGFYGYTF.

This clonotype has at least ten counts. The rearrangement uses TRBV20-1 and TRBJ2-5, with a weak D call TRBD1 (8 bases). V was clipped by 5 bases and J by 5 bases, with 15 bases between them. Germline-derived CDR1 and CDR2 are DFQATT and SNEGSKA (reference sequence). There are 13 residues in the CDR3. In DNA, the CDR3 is TGCAGTGCTCAACAGGGGGGGTATGAGACCCAGTACTTC. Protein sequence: CSAQQGGYETQYF.

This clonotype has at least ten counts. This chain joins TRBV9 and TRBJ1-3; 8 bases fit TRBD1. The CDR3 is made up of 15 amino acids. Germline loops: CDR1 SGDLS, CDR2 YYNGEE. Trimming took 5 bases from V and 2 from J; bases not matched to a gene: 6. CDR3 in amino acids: CASRPGTGPGNTIYF. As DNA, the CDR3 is TGTGCCAGCAGACCGGGGACAGGACCTGGAAACACCATATATTTT.

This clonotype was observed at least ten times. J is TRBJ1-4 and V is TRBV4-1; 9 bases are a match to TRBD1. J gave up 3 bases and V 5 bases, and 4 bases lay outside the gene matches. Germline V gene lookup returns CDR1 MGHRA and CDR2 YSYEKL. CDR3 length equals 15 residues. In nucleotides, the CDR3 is TGCGCCAGCAGCGCCCGGACAGGGGCTAATGAAAAACTGTTTTTT. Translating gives CASSARTGANEKLFF.

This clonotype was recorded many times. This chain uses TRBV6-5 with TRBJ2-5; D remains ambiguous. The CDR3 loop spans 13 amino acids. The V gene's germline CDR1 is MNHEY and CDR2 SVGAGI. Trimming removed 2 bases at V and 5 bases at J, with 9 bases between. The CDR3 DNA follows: TGTGCCAGCAGTTACCCTACATTGGAGACCCAGTACTTC. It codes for CASSYPTLETQYF.

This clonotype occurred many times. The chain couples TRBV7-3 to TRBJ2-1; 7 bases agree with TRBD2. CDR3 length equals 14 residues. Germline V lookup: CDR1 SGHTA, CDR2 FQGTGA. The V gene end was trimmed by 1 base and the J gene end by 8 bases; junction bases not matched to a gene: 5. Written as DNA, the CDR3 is TGTGCCAGCAGCTTAATGGGGGGAGGGTATGAGCAGTTCTTC. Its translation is CASSLMGGGYEQFF.

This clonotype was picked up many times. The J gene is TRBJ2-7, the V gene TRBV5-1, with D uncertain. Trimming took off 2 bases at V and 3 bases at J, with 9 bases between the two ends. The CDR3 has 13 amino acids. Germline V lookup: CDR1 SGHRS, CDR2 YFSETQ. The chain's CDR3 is CASSFGPHYEQYV. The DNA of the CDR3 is TGCGCCAGCAGCTTCGGACCGCACTACGAGCAGTACGTC.

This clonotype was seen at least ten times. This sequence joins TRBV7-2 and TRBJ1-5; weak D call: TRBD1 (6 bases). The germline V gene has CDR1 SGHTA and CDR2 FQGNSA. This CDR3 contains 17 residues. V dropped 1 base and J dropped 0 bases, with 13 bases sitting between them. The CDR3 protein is CASSLEAGVLSNQPQHF. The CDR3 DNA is TGTGCCAGCAGCTTAGAGGCAGGGGTTCTTAGCAATCAGCCCCAGCATTTT.

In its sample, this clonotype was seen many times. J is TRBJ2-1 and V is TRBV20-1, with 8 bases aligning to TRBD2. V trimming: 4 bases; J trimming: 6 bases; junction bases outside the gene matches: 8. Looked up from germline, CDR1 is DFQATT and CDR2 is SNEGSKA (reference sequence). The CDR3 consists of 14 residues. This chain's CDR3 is CSAMVAGGPNEQFF. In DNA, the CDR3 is TGCAGTGCTATGGTTGCGGGGGGTCCCAATGAGCAGTTCTTC.

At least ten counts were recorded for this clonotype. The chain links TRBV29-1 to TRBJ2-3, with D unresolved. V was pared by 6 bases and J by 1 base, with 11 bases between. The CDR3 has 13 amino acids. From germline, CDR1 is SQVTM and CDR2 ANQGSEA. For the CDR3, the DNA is TGCAGCGTAATTCCGAGCGGCACAGATACGCAGTATTTT. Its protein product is CSVIPSGTDTQYF.

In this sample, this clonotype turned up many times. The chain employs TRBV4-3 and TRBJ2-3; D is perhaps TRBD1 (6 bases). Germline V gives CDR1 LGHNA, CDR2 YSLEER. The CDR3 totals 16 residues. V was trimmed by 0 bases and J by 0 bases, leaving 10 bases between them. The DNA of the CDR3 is TGCGCCAGCAGCCAAGATGGGGGCCTTAGCACAGATACGCAGTATTTT. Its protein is CASSQDGGLSTDTQYF.

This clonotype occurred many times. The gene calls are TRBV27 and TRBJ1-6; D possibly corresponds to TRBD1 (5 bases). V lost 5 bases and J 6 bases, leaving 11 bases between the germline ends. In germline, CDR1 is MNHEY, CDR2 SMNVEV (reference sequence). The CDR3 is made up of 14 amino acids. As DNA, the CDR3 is TGTGCCAGCAGTCCCCGGGACGGTAATTCACCCCTCCACTTT. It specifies CASSPRDGNSPLHF.

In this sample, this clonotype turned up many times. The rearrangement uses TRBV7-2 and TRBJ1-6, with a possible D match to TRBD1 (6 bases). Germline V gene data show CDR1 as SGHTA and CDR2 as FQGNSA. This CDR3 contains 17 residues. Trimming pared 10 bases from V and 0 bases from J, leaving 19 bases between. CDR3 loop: CATQGRQASSYNSPLHF. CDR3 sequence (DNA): TGTGCCACGCAGGGGCGACAGGCGAGCTCCTATAATTCACCCCTCCACTTT.

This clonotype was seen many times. The CDR3 reads CASSFSGPDSNTIYF. CDR3 nucleotide sequence: TGTGCCAGCAGCTTTTCTGGCCCGGATTCTAACACCATATATTTT. The chain couples TRBV7-9 to TRBJ1-3; the D is unclear. CDR3 length: 15 amino acids. Germline V lookup: CDR1 SEHNR, CDR2 FQNEAQ (reference sequence). Trimming took off 3 bases at V and 7 bases at J, with 16 bases between the two ends.

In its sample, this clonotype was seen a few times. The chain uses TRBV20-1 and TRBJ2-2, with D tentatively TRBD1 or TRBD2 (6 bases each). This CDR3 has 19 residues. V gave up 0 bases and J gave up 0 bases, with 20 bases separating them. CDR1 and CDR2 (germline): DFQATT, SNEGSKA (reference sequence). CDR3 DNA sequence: TGCAGTGCTAGAGATCAGGGAGGACAGCGATTCGCGAACACCGGGGAGCTGTTTTTT. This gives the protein CSARDQGGQRFANTGELFF.

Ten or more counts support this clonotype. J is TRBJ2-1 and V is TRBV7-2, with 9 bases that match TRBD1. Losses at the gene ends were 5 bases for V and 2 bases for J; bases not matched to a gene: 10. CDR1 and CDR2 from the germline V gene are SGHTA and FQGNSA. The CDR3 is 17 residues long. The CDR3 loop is CASSPTVTGGAYNEQFF. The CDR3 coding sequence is TGTGCCAGCAGCCCGACAGTGACAGGGGGGGCCTACAATGAGCAGTTCTTC.

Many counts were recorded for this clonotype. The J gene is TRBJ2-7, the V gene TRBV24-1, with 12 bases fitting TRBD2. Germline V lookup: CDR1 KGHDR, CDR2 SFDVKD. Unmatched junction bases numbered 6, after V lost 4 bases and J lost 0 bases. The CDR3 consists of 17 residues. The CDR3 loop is CATSDPLAGGSSYEQYF. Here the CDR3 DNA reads TGTGCCACCAGTGACCCTCTAGCGGGGGGGAGCTCCTACGAGCAGTACTTC.

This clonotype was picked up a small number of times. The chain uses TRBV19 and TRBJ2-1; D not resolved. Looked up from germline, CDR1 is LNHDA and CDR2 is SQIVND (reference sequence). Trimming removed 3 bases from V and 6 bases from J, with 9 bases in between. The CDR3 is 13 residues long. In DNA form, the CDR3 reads TGTGCCAGTAGTATTCTGGGAACCAATGAGCAGTTCTTC. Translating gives CASSILGTNEQFF.

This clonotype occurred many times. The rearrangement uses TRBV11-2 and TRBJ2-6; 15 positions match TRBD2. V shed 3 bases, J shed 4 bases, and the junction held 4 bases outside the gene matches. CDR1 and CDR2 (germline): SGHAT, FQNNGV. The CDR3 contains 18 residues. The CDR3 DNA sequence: TGTGCCAGCAGCTTGGGACTAGCGGGAGGTCAGGGGGCCAACGTCCTGACTTTC. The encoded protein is CASSLGLAGGQGANVLTF. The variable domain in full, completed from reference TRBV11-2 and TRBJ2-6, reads EAGVAQSPRYKIIEKRQSVAFWCNPISGHATLYWYQQILGQGPKLLIQFQNNGVVDDSQLPKDRFSAERLKGVDSTLKIQPAKLEDSAVYLCASSLGLAGGQGANVLTFGAGSRLTVL.

CDR3: CASSPQPTGLLFTSLRGYTF. The CDR3 DNA follows: TGTGCCAGCAGCCCCCAACCGACCGGGCTCCTTTTCACCTCCCTCCGTGGCTACACCTTC. The J gene is TRBJ1-2, the V gene TRBV14; D gene uncertain. Trimming took 4 bases from V and 7 from J, leaving 34 bases between them. The V gene's germline CDR1 is SGHDN and CDR2 FVKESK. This CDR3 region has 20 residues.